This entry concerns a single T cell receptor (beta chain). The data derive from a study of blood T cell repertoires in COVID-19. Only in-frame clones appear in the TCRdb table, and some are missing; sequencing was by immunoSEQ multiplex PCR. This table holds tens of thousands of clones, roughly 80% found once. V was cut by 1 base and J by 4 bases, with 10 bases left in between. The CDR3 is 15 residues long. Per the germline V gene, CDR1 is SGHNT and CDR2 is YENEEA. The V gene is TRBV11-3, the J gene TRBJ2-2, with D tentatively TRBD2 (6 bases). Sequenced: peripheral blood. This sequence originates from a woman of 80 years or more with acute or convalescent COVID-19. In DNA, the CDR3 is TGTGCCAGCAGCTTAGTTGCGGGGCCCACCGGGGAGCTGTTTTTT. It translates to CASSLVAGPTGELFF.